A single sample gave rise to the 12 T cell receptor beta chains below, sequenced in a study of T cells in Graves' hyperthyroidism and ophthalmopathy (dated by TCRdb to about 2019). The library was produced with multiplex PCR. Instrument on record: Illumina HiSeq 2000. TCR beta CDR3 regions were amplified from RNA transcripts. For the first round of RT-PCR on the TCR CDR3, the HTBI primer set was used together with the Qiagen OneStep RT-PCR kit. Through fastp at Q25 and MiXCR, TCRdb rebuilt clones from the public reads, retaining in-frame beta chains. A single entry per CDR3 protein holds the most common genes and DNA from its merged rows. The sample table lists 500,000 to 550,000 distinct CDR3 sequences, about 20% of them with a count of one. Jointly, the top ten make up over 45% of the sample. The sample taken for sequencing was blood. These TCRs come from a man aged 35-49 years with Graves' ophthalmopathy.

This clonotype has a count of ten or more. The chain uses TRBV28 and TRBJ2-5, with D tentatively TRBD2 (5 bases). Trimming stripped 5 bases from V and 0 bases from J, with 10 bases between. CDR3 length equals 14 residues. The germline CDR1 and CDR2 sequences are MDHEN and SYDVKM. CDR3: CASSPGGYQETQYF. CDR3 DNA sequence: TGTGCCAGCAGTCCCGGCGGGTACCAAGAGACCCAGTACTTC.

This clonotype has only a few counts. This chain uses TRBV27 with TRBJ1-2, with D possibly matching TRBD1 (5 bases). From germline, CDR1 is MNHEY and CDR2 SMNVEV (reference sequence). This CDR3 region has 17 residues. Trimming took off 4 bases at V and 0 bases at J, with 18 bases between the two ends. CDR3 amino acids: CASSSSLGRTTNYGYTF. In nucleotides, the CDR3 is TGTGCCAGCAGTTCCTCTTTGGGCAGGACAACTAACTATGGCTACACCTTC.

The J gene is TRBJ1-5, the V gene TRBV12-3 or TRBV12-4, with 7 bases lining up with TRBD1. The J segment lost 4 bases and the V segment lost 11 bases, leaving 11 bases of the junction unmatched. The CDR3 runs to 14 residues. Here the CDR3 DNA reads TGTGCCCGCACCCCTGGGACAGATAATCAGCCCCAGCATTTT. Translated: CARTPGTDNQPQHF.

The table lists this clonotype with many counts. The V gene is TRBV27, the J gene TRBJ1-1; D is unresolved. Between the trimmed V and J ends, which lost 2 bases and 1 base, there was a span of 14 bases. Germline-derived CDR1 and CDR2 are MNHEY and SMNVEV (reference sequence). The length of the CDR3 is 16 residues. The CDR3 DNA reads TGTGCCAGCAGTTTAGGTAGCCGCGGACCGAACACTGAAGCTTTCTTT. This codes for CASSLGSRGPNTEAFF.

This clonotype was observed at least ten times. The V call is TRBV28, the J call TRBJ2-7; the D gene is possibly TRBD2 (7 bases). The length of the CDR3 is 13 residues. Trimming took 6 bases from V and 5 from J, leaving 14 bases between them. CDR1 is MDHEN, CDR2 SYDVKM, per germline. The CDR3 sequence is CASSGRGGDEQYF. DNA of the CDR3: TGTGCCAGCAGCGGCAGGGGAGGGGACGAGCAGTACTTC.

This clonotype has more than one count but fewer than ten. The chain joins TRBV28 to TRBJ2-1; a possible D gene is TRBD1 (5 bases). Germline CDR1 MDHEN, CDR2 SYDVKM. The CDR3 runs to 15 residues. V dropped 2 bases and J dropped 2 bases, with 10 bases sitting between them. This chain's CDR3 is CASSLGTGPYNEQFF. The CDR3 region has the DNA TGTGCCAGCAGTTTAGGAACAGGACCCTACAATGAGCAGTTCTTC.

This chain links TRBV13 with TRBJ1-3; D is ambiguous. Germline CDR1 is PRHDT and CDR2 is FYEKMQ (reference sequence). The ends were cut back, 1 base at V and 5 bases at J, with 6 bases in the middle. CDR3 length: 13 amino acids. CDR3 coding DNA: TGTGCCAGCAGCTTAGAGAGAAGAAACACCATATATTTT. Encoded protein: CASSLERRNTIYF.

The genes are TRBV30 and TRBJ2-7, with no clear D. Between the trimmed V and J ends, which lost 2 bases and 5 bases, there was a span of 22 bases. This CDR3 is 16 amino acids long. Looked up from germline, CDR1 is GTSNPN and CDR2 is SVGIG (reference sequence). CDR3 nucleotides: TGTGCCTGGAGTCCCCAAAGGACGTCGATGGTCAACGAGCAGTACTTC. This codes for CAWSPQRTSMVNEQYF.

As regards this clonotype: One base away lies a much larger clone, so this may be a sequencing read error. V is TRBV30 and J is TRBJ2-7, with no clear D. The length of the CDR3 is 13 residues. CDR1 is GTSNPN and CDR2 is SVGIG in the germline V gene (reference sequence). Deletions cut 4 bases from V and 4 bases from J, with 14 bases between. In DNA form, the CDR3 reads TGTGCCTGGACAAGAGGCCCCCCTTACGAGCAGTACTTC. Translation gives CAWTRGPPYEQYF.

V gene TRBV3-1 combines with J gene TRBJ2-3; 9 nucleotides line up with TRBD2. CDR3 length: 16 residues. V was pared by 2 bases and J by 5 bases, with 8 bases of the junction left unmatched. CDR1 and CDR2 from the germline V gene are LGHDT and YNNKEL (reference sequence). CDR3 DNA: TGTGCCAGCAGCCAATGGCGGGGGGGGCGGGAAGATACGCAGTATTTT. Residues: CASSQWRGGREDTQYF.

This chain joins TRBV9 and TRBJ1-6; D possibly corresponds to TRBD1 (5 bases). There are 15 residues in the CDR3. Germline loops: CDR1 SGDLS, CDR2 YYNGEE. V lost 0 bases and J lost 8, with 12 bases in between. The CDR3 is CASSVGGDVDSPLHF. DNA of the CDR3: TGTGCCAGCAGCGTAGGGGGCGACGTGGATTCACCCCTCCACTTT.

This clonotype came up many times. V and J are TRBV27 and TRBJ1-1; TRBD1 might be the D (6 bases). The CDR3 runs to 12 residues. The germline gives CDR1 MNHEY, CDR2 SMNVEV (reference sequence). Trimming took off 8 bases at V and 7 bases at J, with 14 bases between the two ends. The CDR3 DNA reads as TGTGCCAGCTCTTCCTCAGGGGTTGAAGCTTTCTTT. Protein: CASSSSGVEAFF.